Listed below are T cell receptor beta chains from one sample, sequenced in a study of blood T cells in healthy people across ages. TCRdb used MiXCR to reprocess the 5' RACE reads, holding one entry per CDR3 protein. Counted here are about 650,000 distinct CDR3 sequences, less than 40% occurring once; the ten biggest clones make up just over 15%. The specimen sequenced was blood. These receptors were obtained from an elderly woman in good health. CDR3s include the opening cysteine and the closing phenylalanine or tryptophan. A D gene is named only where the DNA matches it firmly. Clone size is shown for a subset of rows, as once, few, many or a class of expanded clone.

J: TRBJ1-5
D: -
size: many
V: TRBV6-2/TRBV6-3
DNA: TGTGCCAGCAGCCGATTAACAACGGGGTTAGTGAATCAGCCCCAGCATTTT
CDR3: CASSRLTTGLVNQPQHF

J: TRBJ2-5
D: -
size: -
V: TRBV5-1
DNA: TGCGCCAGCAGCCCTGGCCCCGGGACCAATGAGCAGTACTTC
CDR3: CASSPGPGTNEQYF

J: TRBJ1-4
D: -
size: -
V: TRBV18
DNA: TGTGCCAGCTCACCTCGACACGGTAATGAAAAACTGTTTTTT
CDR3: CASSPRHGNEKLFF

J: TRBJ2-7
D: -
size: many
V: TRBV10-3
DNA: TGTGCCATCAGTGAGTCGAATGGCAGGGCTGTTTACGAGCAGTACTTC
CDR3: CAISESNGRAVYEQYF

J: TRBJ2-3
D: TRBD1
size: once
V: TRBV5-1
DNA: TGCGCCAGCAGCCAGGGACAGTTTCCAGATACGCAGTATTTT
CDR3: CASSQGQFPDTQYF

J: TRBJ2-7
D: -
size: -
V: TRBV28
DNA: TGTGCCAGCAGGTCGGGAGGACAGGGTGACGACGAGCAGTACTTC
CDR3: CASRSGGQGDDEQYF

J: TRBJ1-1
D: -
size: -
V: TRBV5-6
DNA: TGTGCCAGCAGCTCCTGGGGGCGAATGAACACTGAAGCTTTCTTT
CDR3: CASSSWGRMNTEAFF

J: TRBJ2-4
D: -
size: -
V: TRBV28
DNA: TGTGCCAGCAGTTTGACGGCTGCCAAGAACATTCAGTACTTC
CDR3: CASSLTAAKNIQYF

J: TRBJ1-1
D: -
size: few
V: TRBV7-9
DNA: TGTGCCAGCAGCTTATACCCTCGGGGGGCCGGGGACACTGAAGCTTTCTTT
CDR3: CASSLYPRGAGDTEAFF

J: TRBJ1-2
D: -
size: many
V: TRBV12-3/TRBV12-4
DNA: TGTGCCAGCAGACCGGACGAATACTATGGCTACACCTTC
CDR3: CASRPDEYYGYTF

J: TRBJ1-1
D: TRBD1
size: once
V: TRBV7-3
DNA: TGTGCCAGCAGCTTCGACAGGGGCGGTGAAGCTTTCTTT
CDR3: CASSFDRGGEAFF

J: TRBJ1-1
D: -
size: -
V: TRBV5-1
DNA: TGCGCCAGCAGCTTCTTGGGAGAGAACACTGAAGCTTTCTTT
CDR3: CASSFLGENTEAFF

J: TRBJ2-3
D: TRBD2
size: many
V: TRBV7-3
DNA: TGTGCCAGCAGCCGACTAGCTGCAGATACGCAGTATTTT
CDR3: CASSRLAADTQYF

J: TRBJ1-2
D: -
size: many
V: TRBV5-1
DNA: TGCGCCAGCAGCCCTTCAGGGAGCTATGGCTACACCTTC
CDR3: CASSPSGSYGYTF

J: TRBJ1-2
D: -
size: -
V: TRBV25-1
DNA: TGTGCCAGCAGTGAAGAGGGACCTAACTATGGCTACACCTTC
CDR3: CASSEEGPNYGYTF

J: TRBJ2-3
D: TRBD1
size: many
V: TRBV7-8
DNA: TGTGCCAGCAGCGCCCGGACAGGGTTTAAACCAGATACGCAGTATTTT
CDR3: CASSARTGFKPDTQYF

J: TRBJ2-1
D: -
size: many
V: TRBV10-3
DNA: TGTGCCATCAGTGAGTCGGATGGTTTGGATGAGCAGTTCTTC
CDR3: CAISESDGLDEQFF

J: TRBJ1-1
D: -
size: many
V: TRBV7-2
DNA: TGTGCCAGCAGCTATGGGACAGAAGCTTTCTTT
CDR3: CASSYGTEAFF

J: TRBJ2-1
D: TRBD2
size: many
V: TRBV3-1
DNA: TGTGCCAGCAGCCGTCCTAGCGGCTACAATGAGCAGTTCTTC
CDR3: CASSRPSGYNEQFF

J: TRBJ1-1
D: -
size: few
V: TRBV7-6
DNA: TGTGCCAGCAGCTTGGGGGCCGCAAAGAACACTGAAGCTTTCTTT
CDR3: CASSLGAAKNTEAFF

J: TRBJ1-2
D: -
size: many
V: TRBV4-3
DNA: TGCGCCAGCAGCCGGCGTGAACCCGGGAGCTATGGCTACACCTTC
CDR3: CASSRREPGSYGYTF

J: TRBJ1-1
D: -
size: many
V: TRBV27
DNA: TGTGCCAGCGCTACCCACTGGAACACTGAAGCTTTCTTT
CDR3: CASATHWNTEAFF

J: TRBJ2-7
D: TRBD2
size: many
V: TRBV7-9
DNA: TGTGCCAGCAGCGCTAGCGGGGGGATCTTTCGGGAGCAGTACTTC
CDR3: CASSASGGIFREQYF

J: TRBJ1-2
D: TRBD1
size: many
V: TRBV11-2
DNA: TGTGCCAGCAGCTTAGTCAGGGGGCTGAATGGCTACACCTTC
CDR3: CASSLVRGLNGYTF

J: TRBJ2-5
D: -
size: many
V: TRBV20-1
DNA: TGCAGTGCTTTCAGGGGAGAGACCCAGTACTTC
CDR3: CSAFRGETQYF

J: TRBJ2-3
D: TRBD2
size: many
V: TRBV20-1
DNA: TGCAGTGCTAGACCCAGCGGGGGGCCCTCCGGCGGGACAGATACGCAGTATTTT
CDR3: CSARPSGGPSGGTDTQYF

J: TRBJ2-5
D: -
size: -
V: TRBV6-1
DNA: TGTGCCAACACCCTGATCGTGGAGATCCAAGAGACCCAGTACTTC
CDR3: CANTLIVEIQETQYF

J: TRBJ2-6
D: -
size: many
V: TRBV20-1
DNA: TGCAGTGTTAGGCCCCTCAGCTCTGGGGCCAACGTCCTGACTTTC
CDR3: CSVRPLSSGANVLTF

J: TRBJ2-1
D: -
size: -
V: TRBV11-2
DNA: TGTGTCACACAAAGGGGGGTCCTTCCTGACAATGAGCAGTTCTTC
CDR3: CVTQRGVLPDNEQFF

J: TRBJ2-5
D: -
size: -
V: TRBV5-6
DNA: TGTGCCAGCACCAAAACAGGGCTCAACATTCGGTACTTC
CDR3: CASTKTGLNIRYF

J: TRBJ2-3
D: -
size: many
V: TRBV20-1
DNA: TGCAGTGCCGCGAGGGGGGGAGAGGTGGATACGCAGTATTTT
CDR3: CSAARGGEVDTQYF

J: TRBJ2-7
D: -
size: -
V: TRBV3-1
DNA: TGTGCCAGCAGCCTCCAGGGGAGCGCCATTAACGAGCAGTACTTC
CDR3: CASSLQGSAINEQYF

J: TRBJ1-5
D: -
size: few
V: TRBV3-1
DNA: TGTGCCAGCAGCCAAGGGGGATTCAATCAGCCCCAGCATTTT
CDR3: CASSQGGFNQPQHF

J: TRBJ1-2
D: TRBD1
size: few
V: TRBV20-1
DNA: TGCAGGGCTAGCGGGACAGCCTATGGCTACACCTTC
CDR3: CRASGTAYGYTF